This is a list of T cell receptor beta chains from one sample in a study of beta chain features in type 1 diabetes. Using immunoSEQ multiplex PCR, the repertoire was profiled, and TCRdb retains in-frame clones only, with some absent. The sample shows around 500,000 clones, 11% of them seen only once. Sequenced sample: naive CD4+ T cells from blood. The receptors come from a woman aged 18-29 years in good health. The conserved cysteine and the conserved F or W are not part of the CDR3 here.

TRBJ2-1	TRBV6-5	ASSQAVSYNEQF
TRBJ2-1	TRBV7-2	ASSSESASYNEQF
TRBJ2-3	TRBV28	ASSLGGTTDTQY
TRBJ2-1	TRBV7-2	ASSSRASSYNEQF
TRBJ2-5	TRBV5-6	ASAAAGPETQY
TRBJ1-2	TRBV2	ASSENWSSNGYT
TRBJ2-1	TRBV9	ASSVVTSAYNEQF
TRBJ2-1	TRBV5-4	ASSLAPGVTYNEQF
TRBJ1-1	TRBV7-2	ASSSSLDTEAF
TRBJ2-3	TRBV18	ASSPQQGTDTQY
TRBJ2-2	TRBV2	ASRTQEGWWTGELF
TRBJ2-5	TRBV2	ASRSDRGRETQY
TRBJ2-7	TRBV9	ASSVGVGTEQY
TRBJ1-1	TRBV10-3	AISESTAWGEAF
TRBJ2-7	TRBV27	ASSLAGTGHGQY
TRBJ2-1	TRBV5-1	ASSPAIGWDEQF
TRBJ1-5	TRBV7-9	ASSPLAGLNQPQH
TRBJ1-2	TRBV28	ASSPDRSVYGYT
TRBJ2-1	TRBV29-1	SESSSPNEQF
TRBJ1-2	TRBV7-2	ASSFGQGDYGYT
TRBJ2-2	TRBV5-1	ASSQAGSGRATGELF
TRBJ1-5	TRBV5-1	ASSLGQGDQPQH
TRBJ2-5	TRBV7-2	ASSWYGRGETQY
TRBJ2-5	TRBV7-9	ASSLLMGQETQY
TRBJ2-5	TRBV28	ASSLFYARQEQETQY
TRBJ2-7	TRBV4-3	ASSQQPTSGRIHEQY
TRBJ2-7	TRBV2	ASSQPPGQDSWY
TRBJ1-2	TRBV7-9	ASSQGGWDGYT
TRBJ2-3	TRBV6-5	ATKRSSTDTQY
TRBJ2-1	TRBV11-2	ASSWGAGGKYNEQF
TRBJ2-5	TRBV28	ASSFRGSETQY
TRBJ1-1	TRBV29-1	SVMRQSGTEAF
TRBJ1-3	TRBV7-2	ASSLTGRGNTIY
TRBJ2-1	TRBV29-1	SAPLAGGRNEQF
TRBJ1-5	TRBV25-1	ASSGGAHQPQH
TRBJ1-1	TRBV6-5	ASSWTLNTEAF
TRBJ1-2	TRBV5-1	ASSLRRGGIYGYT
TRBJ1-1	TRBV2	ASMSTEAF
TRBJ2-1	TRBV19	ASSIPGLVIGEQF
TRBJ2-2	TRBV7-9	ASSAGQGVTGELF
TRBJ2-5	TRBV9	ASSSGFTGTETQY
TRBJ2-5	TRBV9	ASSRRGQETQY
TRBJ2-1	TRBV4-1	ASSQDVPGVTRYNEQF
TRBJ2-3	TRBV5-1	ASSQQGSADTQY
TRBJ2-3	TRBV15	ATSRGAFVGNGKGTQY
TRBJ2-1	TRBV29-1	SGLRGNEQF
TRBJ2-1	TRBV7-2	ASSSLVLGLAGVEQF
TRBJ2-3	TRBV7-3	ASSLRPDTQY
TRBJ1-5	TRBV30	AWSTGMNQPQH
TRBJ2-1	TRBV7-3	ASSLGGTNSYNEQF